A single sample gave rise to the 2 T cell receptor beta chains below, sequenced in a study of regulatory T cells in long-lasting Graves disease. Sample time point: newly diagnosed GD, antithyroid drugs for less than 3 months. PBMCs provided the RNA from which the TCR library was made. Arm-PCR of CDR3 regions and iRepertoire HTBI primers were used to build TCR beta libraries. Using its own MiXCR run on the multiplex PCR reads, TCRdb lists one record per CDR3 protein. The table records 540,000 or so distinct CDR3 sequences, roughly 14% of them present only once. This same sample was also part of a study on T cells in Graves' hyperthyroidism and ophthalmopathy.

This sample comprised peripheral blood mononuclear cells (PBMCs), obtained at new diagnosis, from a patient treated with antithyroid drugs. Receptors were obtained from a man under 40 with Graves disease.

This clonotype came up many times. CDR3: CAISGPLGGPLLTDTQYF. CDR3 nucleotides: TGTGCCATCAGTGGACCGTTGGGGGGCCCCCTTCTCACAGATACGCAGTATTTT. The chain carries TRBV10-3 and TRBJ2-3; D is possibly TRBD1 or TRBD2 (6 bases each). V was clipped by 4 bases and J by 2 bases, with 22 bases between them. The CDR3 has 18 amino acids. Germline V lookup: CDR1 ENHRY, CDR2 SYGVKD.

The chain uses TRBV12-3 or TRBV12-4 and TRBJ2-3; 8 bases match TRBD1. J gave up 2 bases and V 6 bases, and 10 bases lay outside the gene matches. The CDR3 runs to 16 residues. The CDR3, as DNA: TGTGCCAGCAGCGATCTTGGACAGGGCCACACAGATACGCAGTATTTT. Translating it yields CASSDLGQGHTDTQYF.